Listed below are T cell receptor beta chains from one sample, sequenced in a study of tumor-infiltrating lymphocytes in localized non-small cell lung cancer. The protocol was immunoSEQ multiplex PCR, while the TCRdb copy is restricted to in-frame clones and leaves out a portion. Altogether about 9,200 clones are present, about 81% being singletons, with the ten largest covering 7.5% to 10%. The sequencing input was uninvolved lung tissue not adjacent to the tumor. The source is a human donor with non-small cell lung cancer. Each CDR3 is given without its conserved first and last residue.

v_call	j_call	cdr3_aa
TRBV7-6	TRBJ2-5	ASSLAGGFGKWETQY
TRBV7-9	TRBJ1-1	ASSFIVNTEAF
TRBV25-1	TRBJ2-3	ASSDPMGYTDTQY
TRBV6-5	TRBJ2-1	ASSPRAGFEQF
TRBV7-2	TRBJ2-1	ASSYSVAGAGYNEQF
TRBV4-1	TRBJ1-2	ASSQAGSYYGYT
TRBV30	TRBJ2-1	AWSATGTSYNEQF
TRBV7-2	TRBJ2-1	ASSSRGMQLQQF
TRBV18	TRBJ2-7	ASSGQKTQFYEQY
TRBV7-6	TRBJ1-5	ASSWGLNQPQH
TRBV9	TRBJ1-4	ASSVGRITNEKLF
TRBV28	TRBJ2-2	ASSRLASNTGELF
TRBV27	TRBJ2-1	ASTSPVRGQPQF
TRBV6-6	.	ASSPAFVMDYEQY
TRBV30	.	AWSVGRGHYEQY
TRBV6-5	TRBJ2-7	ASSSTSGTALGEQY
TRBV9	TRBJ2-3	ASSVATSGGTDTQY
TRBV30	TRBJ2-5	AWTPRTDFQETQY
TRBV27	TRBJ2-2	ASSHPPGTGSGRELF
TRBV27	TRBJ1-1	ASSFGGESPEAF
TRBV5-1	TRBJ2-5	ASSLVGRAGETQY
TRBV7-2	TRBJ1-2	ASSLIKTDGYT
TRBV6-6	TRBJ1-2	ASTGAAGYT
TRBV18	TRBJ1-2	ASSPPGRANYGYT
TRBV7-2	TRBJ2-1	ASSLRGPSGYYNEQF